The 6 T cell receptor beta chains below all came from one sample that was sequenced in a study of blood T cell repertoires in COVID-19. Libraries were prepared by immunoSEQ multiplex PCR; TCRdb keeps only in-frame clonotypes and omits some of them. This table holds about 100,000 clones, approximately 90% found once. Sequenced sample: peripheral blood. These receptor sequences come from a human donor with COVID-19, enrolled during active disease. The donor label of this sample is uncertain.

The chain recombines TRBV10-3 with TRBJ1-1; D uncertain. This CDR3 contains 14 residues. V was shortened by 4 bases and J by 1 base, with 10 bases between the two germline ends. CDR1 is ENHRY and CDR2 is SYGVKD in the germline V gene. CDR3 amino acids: CAISVSQENTEAFF. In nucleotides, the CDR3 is TGTGCCATCAGTGTAAGTCAGGAGAACACTGAAGCTTTCTTT.

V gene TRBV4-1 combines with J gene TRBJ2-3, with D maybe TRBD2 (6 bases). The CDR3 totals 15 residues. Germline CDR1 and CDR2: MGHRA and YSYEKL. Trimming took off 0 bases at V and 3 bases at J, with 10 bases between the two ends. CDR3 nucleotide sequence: TGCGCCAGCAGCCAAGATGGAGGAGGGACAGATACGCAGTATTTT. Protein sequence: CASSQDGGGTDTQYF.

CDR3 bases: TGTGCCAGTAGTCGAGGGGCGGGGGAGTATAGCAATCAGCCCCAGCATTTT. Translating it yields CASSRGAGEYSNQPQHF. The V call is TRBV19, the J call TRBJ1-5; perhaps TRBD1 as D (5 bases). Germline CDR1 reads LNHDA; CDR2 reads SQIVND (reference sequence). Trimming shortened V by 5 bases and J by 0 bases, and 17 bases separated the two germline ends. The CDR3 contains 17 residues.

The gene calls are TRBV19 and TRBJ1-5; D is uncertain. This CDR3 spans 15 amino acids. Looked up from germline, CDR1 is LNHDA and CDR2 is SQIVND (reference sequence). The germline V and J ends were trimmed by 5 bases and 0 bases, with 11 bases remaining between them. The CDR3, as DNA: TGTGCCAGTAGTCCACAGTCCGTTAGCAATCAGCCCCAGCATTTT. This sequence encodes CASSPQSVSNQPQHF.

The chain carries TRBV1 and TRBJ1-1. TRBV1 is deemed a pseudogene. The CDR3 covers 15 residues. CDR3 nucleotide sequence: TGCACCAGCAGCCAAATAATCGGGGGGAACACTGAAGCTTTCTTT. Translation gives CTSSQIIGGNTEAFF.

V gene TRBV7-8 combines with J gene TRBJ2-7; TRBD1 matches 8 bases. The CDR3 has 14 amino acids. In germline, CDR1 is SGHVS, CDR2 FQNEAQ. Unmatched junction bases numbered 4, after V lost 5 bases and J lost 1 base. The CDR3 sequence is CASSIGTGSYEQYF. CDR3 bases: TGTGCCAGCAGCATAGGGACAGGTTCCTACGAGCAGTACTTC. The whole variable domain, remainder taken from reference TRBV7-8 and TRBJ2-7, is GAGVSQSPRYKVAKRGQDVALRCDPISGHVSLFWYQQALGQGPEFLTYFQNEAQLDKSGLPSDRFFAERPEGSVSTLKIQRTQQEDSAVYLCASSIGTGSYEQYFGPGTRLTVT.